Shown below are 27 T cell receptor beta chains from a single sample sequenced in a study of T cells in Graves' hyperthyroidism and ophthalmopathy. RNA transcripts were the template for amplifying TCR beta CDR3 regions. First-round RT-PCR targeting the TCR CDR3 was performed with the HTBI primer set. TCRdb called the multiplex PCR reads again in MiXCR, with one record for every CDR3 protein. Of 150,000 to 200,000 distinct CDR3 sequences in the sample, approximately 15% were seen once. The sample comprised blood. The receptor source for this set is a woman aged 45-60 years with Graves' hyperthyroidism.

This clonotype was counted at least ten times. The rearrangement uses TRBV5-1 and TRBJ2-1, with 10 bases lining up with TRBD1. Germline lookup yields CDR1 SGHRS and CDR2 YFSETQ. The CDR3 is 16 residues long. The J segment lost 8 bases and the V segment lost 4 bases, leaving 12 bases of the junction unmatched. The CDR3 is CASSPGRDRGVHEQFF. As DNA, the CDR3 is TGCGCCAGCAGCCCCGGAAGGGACAGGGGCGTCCATGAGCAGTTCTTC.

In its sample, this clonotype was seen many times. The chain employs TRBV18 and TRBJ1-5; 7 nucleotides align to TRBD1. The CDR3 totals 15 residues. The V gene's germline CDR1 is KGHSH and CDR2 LQKENI. J was trimmed by 1 base and V by 4 bases; bases with no gene match: 4. CDR3 nucleotide sequence: TGTGCCAGCTCACTACTACAGGGGAGCAATCAGCCCCAGCATTTT. It codes for CASSLLQGSNQPQHF.

This clonotype was found many times. The chain is built from TRBV7-8 and TRBJ2-7, with TRBD1 matching 7 bases. J gave up 5 bases and V 5 bases, and 9 bases lay outside the gene matches. Germline CDR1 SGHVS, CDR2 FQNEAQ. The CDR3 is made up of 14 amino acids. CDR3 in amino acids: CASSQRQGMNEQYF. The CDR3 coding sequence is TGTGCCAGCAGCCAAAGACAGGGAATGAACGAGCAGTACTTC.

With respect to this clonotype: A read error may produce the germline difference seen at one junction end. The chain couples TRBV18 to TRBJ1-6; D is unclear. The CDR3 extends over 15 amino acids. Germline-derived CDR1 and CDR2 are KGHSH and LQKENI. The CDR3, as DNA: TGTACCAGCTCACCTTATCCGGGGAGGGATTCCCCCCTCCACTTT. This codes for CTSSPYPGRDSPLHF.

This clonotype has a count of ten or more. This rearrangement joins TRBV24-1 to TRBJ2-3; 7 bases agree with TRBD2. J gave up 2 bases and V 3 bases, and 7 bases lay outside the gene matches. This CDR3 has 16 residues. Looked up from germline, CDR1 is KGHDR and CDR2 is SFDVKD. Written as DNA, the CDR3 is TGTGCCACCAGTGATCGAAGCGGGGACCCCACAGATACGCAGTATTTT. It specifies CATSDRSGDPTDTQYF.

This chain uses TRBV11-1 with TRBJ2-7; no clear D gene. Germline V gene lookup returns CDR1 SGHAT and CDR2 FQDESV (reference sequence). The ends were cut back, 3 bases at V and 2 bases at J, with 14 bases in the middle. The CDR3 has 15 residues. CDR3 loop: CASSFGGGTTYEQYF. CDR3 sequence (DNA): TGTGCCAGCAGCTTCGGCGGCGGAACTACCTACGAGCAGTACTTC.

This clonotype was observed a few times. A much larger clone differs by one base, so this may be a read error. The chain links TRBV6-5 to TRBJ1-1; D is unclear. Germline V gives CDR1 MNHEY, CDR2 SVGAGI. CDR3 length: 13 residues. CDR3 in amino acids: CASSYSGRTAALF. The CDR3 DNA sequence: TGTGCCAGCAGTTACTCGGGCAGAACGGCGGCTCTCTTT.

This clonotype was recorded at least ten times. The V call is TRBV5-8, the J call TRBJ1-4, with 7 bases fitting TRBD1. The germline gives CDR1 SGHTS, CDR2 YDEGEE. V trimming: 4 bases; J trimming: 6 bases; junction bases outside the gene matches: 6. The CDR3 length is 14 residues. The CDR3 DNA is TGTGCCAGCAGCCCCGACAGGGCTGATGAAAAACTGTTTTTT. This gives the protein CASSPDRADEKLFF.

This sequence joins TRBV28 and TRBJ2-2; 8 bases align to TRBD2. The trim removed 3 bases at V and 2 bases at J, leaving 5 bases unmatched. Germline V gives CDR1 MDHEN, CDR2 SYDVKM. The CDR3 spans 16 residues. The CDR3 here is CASSLLSGRNTGELFF. The CDR3 DNA sequence: TGTGCCAGCAGTTTGCTCAGCGGGAGAAACACCGGGGAGCTGTTTTTT.

In this sample, this clonotype turned up many times. The J gene is TRBJ2-7, the V gene TRBV7-2, with D possibly matching TRBD1 (6 bases). The CDR3 extends over 15 amino acids. The V end lost 7 bases, the J end lost 7 bases, and 23 bases lay between the germline ends. Germline V gives CDR1 SGHTA, CDR2 FQGNSA. The CDR3 DNA reads TGTGCCAGCAACATTCTACAGGGACCCCTGGGGGAGCAGTACTTC. Protein sequence: CASNILQGPLGEQYF.

In this sample, this clonotype turned up a few times. This chain links TRBV24-1 with TRBJ1-1, with TRBD1 matching over 9 bases. The junction had 10 bases not matched to a gene; V was cut back by 7 bases and J by 5 bases. The germline V gene has CDR1 KGHDR and CDR2 SFDVKD. This CDR3 has 15 residues. Written as DNA, the CDR3 is TGTGCCACCAGCTCAAACCGGGACAGGGCTACTGAAGCTTTCTTT. Protein: CATSSNRDRATEAFF.

As regards this clonotype: A clone one base away is much larger, so this may be a read error. The chain couples TRBV27 to TRBJ1-1; D not resolved. Germline CDR1 and CDR2: MNHEY and SMNVEV (reference sequence). The CDR3 is made up of 18 amino acids. V was clipped by 2 bases and J by 1 base, with 20 bases between them. This CDR3 is CASSLPAAYWAANTEAFF. The CDR3 DNA reads as TGTGCCAGCAGTTTACCGGCGGCATATTGGGCGGCGAACACTGAAGCTTTCTTT.

This clonotype was counted between two and nine times. The rearrangement uses TRBV2 and TRBJ2-1, with D possibly being TRBD2 (5 bases). Per germline, CDR1 SNHLY and CDR2 FYNNEI. Trimming left V 8 bases short and J 3 bases short, with 14 bases between. The CDR3 runs 14 residues. CDR3 sequence: CASCPGGYYNEQFF. CDR3 DNA: TGTGCCAGCTGCCCCGGCGGGTACTACAATGAGCAGTTCTTC.

The table lists this clonotype with many counts. CDR3 sequence (DNA): TGTGCCACCAGCAGGACAGGGTCCTCTGGAAACACCATATATTTT. It codes for CATSRTGSSGNTIYF. V gene TRBV15 combines with J gene TRBJ1-3; 7 nucleotides match TRBD1. V lost 3 bases and J lost 0; bases outside the gene matches: 2. Germline loops: CDR1 LNHNV, CDR2 YYDKDF (reference sequence). The CDR3 length is 15 residues.

This clonotype was recorded many times. The CDR3 DNA reads as TGTGCCAGCAGTGAATTGAGGGAGCAGTACTTC. This translates into CASSELREQYF. The chain recombines TRBV25-1 with TRBJ2-7; D remains unclear. Germline CDR1 reads MGHDK; CDR2 reads SYGVNS. This CDR3 has 11 amino acids. Trimming pared 1 base from V and 7 bases from J, leaving 5 bases between.

With respect to this clonotype: One end of the junction varies from germline; a read error may be responsible. The chain couples TRBV19 to TRBJ1-2; tentative D call: TRBD1 (5 bases). CDR3 size: 14 residues. The germline CDR1 and CDR2 sequences are LNHDA and SQIVND (reference sequence). CDR3 DNA sequence: TGTACCAGTAGTCCTCAGGCGGGGGGCTATGGCTACACCTTC. The encoded protein is CTSSPQAGGYGYTF.

This clonotype has at least ten counts. The rearrangement joins TRBV12-3 or TRBV12-4 to TRBJ1-1; D is uncertain. The CDR3 is 16 residues long. V lost 3 bases to trimming and J lost 3 bases, with 17 bases between them. Here the CDR3 reads CASSFLPPARHTEAFF. The CDR3 DNA sequence: TGTGCCAGCAGTTTTTTACCTCCGGCCCGGCACACTGAAGCTTTCTTT.

At least ten counts were recorded for this clonotype. The genes are TRBV6-1 and TRBJ2-7; unclear D gene. CDR1 and CDR2 from the germline V gene are MNHNS and SASEGT. Trimming cost V 6 bases and J 2 bases, with 11 bases left between them. This CDR3 is 13 amino acids long. DNA for the CDR3: TGTGCCAGCAGCATTAGGGAAACCTACGAGCAGTACTTC. Its protein product is CASSIRETYEQYF.

The chain has TRBV6-1 and TRBJ2-3; either TRBD1 or TRBD2 may supply D (5 bases each). Germline V CDR1 and CDR2: MNHNS, SASEGT. Trimming removed 5 bases at V and 4 bases at J, with 13 bases between. The CDR3 contains 14 residues. The CDR3 region is CASSPPLGADTQYF. CDR3 DNA sequence: TGTGCCAGCAGTCCACCCCTGGGGGCAGATACGCAGTATTTT.

The rearrangement links TRBV19 to TRBJ2-5, with 8 bases identical to TRBD1. The CDR3 totals 13 residues. J lost 5 bases, V lost 7 bases, and 6 bases had no gene match. Per germline, CDR1 LNHDA and CDR2 SQIVND (reference sequence). CDR3 amino acids: CASTGQGGETQYF. CDR3 DNA: TGTGCCAGTACTGGACAGGGAGGCGAGACCCAGTACTTC.

Concerning this clonotype: This may be a read error, as it is one base from a much larger clone. V and J are TRBV11-3 and TRBJ2-5; 7 bases map to TRBD2. In germline, CDR1 is SGHNT, CDR2 YENEEA. The CDR3 runs to 15 residues. The DNA of the CDR3 is TGTGCCGGCAGCTTGGAAACGGGGAGGGGAGAGACCCAGTACTTC. It encodes CAGSLETGRGETQYF.

This clonotype was seen a few times. A clone one base away is much larger, so this may be a read error. The V and J genes are TRBV12-3 or TRBV12-4 and TRBJ2-3, with 14 bases aligning to TRBD2. The ends lost 4 bases at V and 2 bases at J; junction bases unmatched: 8. The CDR3 spans 18 residues. CDR3 residues: CASSSGLAGGSPTDTQYF. CDR3 coding DNA: TGTGCCAGCAGTTCTGGACTAGCGGGGGGTTCTCCCACAGATACGCAGTATTTT.

This clonotype was observed many times. The chain joins TRBV20-1 to TRBJ2-1; D unclear. The CDR3 is 12 residues long. Deletions cut 2 bases from V and 12 bases from J, with 14 bases between. Germline V gene lookup returns CDR1 DFQATT and CDR2 SNEGSKA (reference sequence). CDR3 coding DNA: TGCAGTGCTAGATCCCTTAAAAAAGGGCAGTTCTTC. Protein: CSARSLKKGQFF.

This clonotype occurred many times. The rearrangement joins TRBV28 to TRBJ1-5, with 8 bases aligning to TRBD1. This CDR3 is 15 amino acids long. Germline V gives CDR1 MDHEN, CDR2 SYDVKM. V was clipped by 5 bases and J by 5 bases; unmatched bases: 8. The CDR3 loop is CASSGSAGGHQPQHF. In nucleotides, the CDR3 is TGTGCCAGCAGTGGGTCCGCAGGGGGCCATCAGCCCCAGCATTTT.

This clonotype was seen many times. CDR3 loop: CASSLGLGGRNNEKLFF. The CDR3 region has the DNA TGTGCCAGCAGCTTGGGTCTGGGAGGGCGTAATAATGAAAAACTGTTTTTT. The chain carries TRBV7-2 and TRBJ1-4; no firm D call. The CDR3 runs 17 residues. The V gene lost 3 bases and the J gene lost 4 bases, with 18 bases spanning the gap. Looked up from germline, CDR1 is SGHTA and CDR2 is FQGNSA.

This clonotype came up many times. The chain couples TRBV7-9 to TRBJ2-5; no clear D. The length of the CDR3 is 14 residues. The V end was cut by 5 bases, the J end by 1 base, with 11 bases between. The V gene's germline CDR1 is SEHNR and CDR2 FQNEAQ (reference sequence). This CDR3 reads CASSLGSVQETQYF. DNA of the CDR3: TGTGCCAGCAGCCTGGGTTCGGTCCAAGAGACCCAGTACTTC.

This clonotype has ten or more counts. This sequence joins TRBV13 and TRBJ2-3; D uncertain. CDR1 and CDR2 from the germline V gene are PRHDT and FYEKMQ (reference sequence). V was trimmed by 6 bases and J by 5 bases, leaving 6 bases between them. CDR3 length: 11 amino acids. CDR3 amino acids: CASRARDTQYF. The CDR3 DNA is TGTGCCAGCAGGGCCAGAGATACGCAGTATTTT.